This T cell receptor beta chain was sequenced for a study of cytomegalovirus exposure and HLA in healthy donors. Whole-study results and caveats: Analyses of presence/absence relied on an assumption of roughly uniform sequencing depth across donors. Researchers reportedly found TCR beta sequences accurately predicted most subjects' HLA-A and HLA-B alleles. Among CMV-associated TCR beta chains, most appeared HLA-restricted in a later analysis.

As concerns this clone: The antigen is unknown.

V was cut by 5 bases and J by 2 bases, with 13 bases left in between. CDR3 size: 14 residues. The germline V gene encodes CDR1 SEHNR and CDR2 FQNEAQ (reference sequence). The study ran its PCR with 60 Vbeta and 13 Jbeta primers. Method: immunoSEQ multiplex PCR; TCRdb's copy keeps in-frame clones and lacks some. The sample has around 150,000 clones; 77% are singletons. Sequencing was done on a sample of PBMCs. The V call is TRBV7-9, the J call TRBJ2-7; weak D call: TRBD2 (5 bases). The sequence derives from a woman between 45 and 60 years old in good health and CMV-seronegative. Here the CDR3 DNA reads TGTGCCAGCAGCCGGGGTTCGGCCACCTACGAGCAGTACTTC. The encoded protein is CASSRGSATYEQYF.